These 7 T cell receptor beta chains were sequenced from one sample in a study of blood T cell repertoires in COVID-19. Produced via immunoSEQ multiplex PCR; TCRdb's table is partial and in-frame only. The sample has 100,000 to 150,000 clones, about four fifths seen once. The sequencing input was peripheral blood. The source is a woman aged 45-65 years with acute or convalescent COVID-19.

The table lists this clone with a count of one. This chain uses TRBV19 with TRBJ1-2; 9 nucleotides line up with TRBD1. V lost 2 bases to trimming and J lost 4 bases; unmatched junction nucleotides: 5. This CDR3 is 15 amino acids long. Germline V gene data show CDR1 as LNHDA and CDR2 as SQIVND (reference sequence). Written as DNA, the CDR3 is TGTGCCAGTAGTATATCTGGACAGGGGACCTATGGCTACACCTTC. This encodes CASSISGQGTYGYTF.

The V and J genes are TRBV7-6 and TRBJ2-7, with 8 bases that match TRBD1. Germline loops: CDR1 SGHVS, CDR2 FNYEAQ. CDR3 length: 15 amino acids. The V segment lost 0 bases and the J segment 0 bases; nucleotides outside the gene matches: 1. CDR3: CASSLAQGVSYEQYF. The CDR3 region has the DNA TGTGCCAGCAGCTTAGCACAGGGGGTCTCCTACGAGCAGTACTTC.

CDR3 region: CASSLAIGGDTEAFF. The CDR3 nucleotides are TGTGCCAGCAGCTTGGCCATAGGGGGGGACACTGAAGCTTTCTTT. This rearrangement joins TRBV5-4 to TRBJ1-1, with a weak D call TRBD1 (6 bases). Germline V lookup: CDR1 SGHNT, CDR2 YYREEE (reference sequence). The V gene lost 0 bases and the J gene lost 3 bases, with 12 bases spanning the gap. The CDR3 has 15 residues.

J is TRBJ2-3 and V is TRBV5-1, with 8 bases aligning to TRBD2. There are 16 residues in the CDR3. V lost 0 bases to trimming and J lost 6 bases; unmatched junction nucleotides: 9. The germline V gene has CDR1 SGHRS and CDR2 YFSETQ. CDR3 bases: TGCGCCAGCAGCTTGGACGGGAGGGGGATCCGGGATACGCAGTATTTT. Residues: CASSLDGRGIRDTQYF.

This rearrangement joins TRBV13 to TRBJ2-1, with 7 nucleotides matching TRBD1. This CDR3 has 14 residues. Germline assignment: CDR1 PRHDT and CDR2 FYEKMQ (reference sequence). Trimming at V came to 5 bases and at J to 5 bases, leaving 6 bases not matched to a gene. This chain's CDR3 is CASSPGQVDNEQFF. The CDR3, as DNA: TGTGCCAGCAGCCCCGGACAGGTAGACAATGAGCAGTTCTTC.

This chain links TRBV7-2 with TRBJ1-1, with 7 bases matching TRBD1. The ends lost 2 bases at V and 3 bases at J; junction bases unmatched: 0. Germline V CDR1 and CDR2: SGHTA, FQGNSA. CDR3 length: 13 amino acids. The CDR3 is CASSLQGDTEAFF. Written as DNA, the CDR3 is TGTGCCAGCAGCTTACAGGGGGACACTGAAGCTTTCTTT.

The CDR3 DNA is TGTGCCAGTACCTCCAAAGGGACAACAAATCAGCCCCAGCATTTT. This encodes CASTSKGTTNQPQHF. V and J are TRBV19 and TRBJ1-5; the D gene is possibly TRBD1 (6 bases). V shed 7 bases and J shed 4 bases, with 17 bases lying between them. Per the germline V gene, CDR1 is LNHDA and CDR2 is SQIVND (reference sequence). This CDR3 is 15 amino acids long. The full variable domain, in which reference TRBV19 and TRBJ1-5 provide the parts outside the CDR3, is DGGITQSPKYLFRKEGQNVTLSCEQNLNHDAMYWYRQDPGQGLRLIYYSQIVNDFQKGDIAEGYSVSREKKESFPLTVTSAQKNPTAFYLCASTSKGTTNQPQHFGDGTRLSIL.